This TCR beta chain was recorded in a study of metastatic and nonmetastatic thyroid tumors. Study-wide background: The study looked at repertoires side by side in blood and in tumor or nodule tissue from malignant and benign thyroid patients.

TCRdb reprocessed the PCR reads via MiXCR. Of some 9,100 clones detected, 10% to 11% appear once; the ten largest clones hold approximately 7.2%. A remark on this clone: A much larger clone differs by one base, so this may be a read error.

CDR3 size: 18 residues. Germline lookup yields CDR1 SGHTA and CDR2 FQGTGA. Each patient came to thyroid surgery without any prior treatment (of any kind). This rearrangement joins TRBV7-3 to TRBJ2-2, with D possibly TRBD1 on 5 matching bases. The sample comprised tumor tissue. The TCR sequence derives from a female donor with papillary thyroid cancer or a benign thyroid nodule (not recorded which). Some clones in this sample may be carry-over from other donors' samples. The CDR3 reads CVSSPGIGQGVSTGELFF. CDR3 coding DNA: TGTGTCAGCAGCCCCGGCATAGGGCAGGGTGTGTCCACCGGGGAGCTGTTTTTT.